This T cell receptor beta chain originates from a study of blood T cell repertoires in COVID-19 (dated by TCRdb to 2019 to 2021). Describing the broader study: Samples covering the acute and convalescent phases of COVID-19 were provided by collaborators in the United States, Italy and Spain. The material from the prospective study consisted of cDNA or gDNA derived from T cells, B-cell-depleted T cells, or PBMCs. Deeply sampled blood TCRbeta repertoires from subjects exposed to, actively infected with, or recovered from COVID-19 were included in the dataset. The repertoires were released in a freely available public database intended as a resource for research on the immune response to SARS-CoV-2. Samples were obtained from the ongoing ImmuneRACE study (first 160 participants) and from 1,200 or so subjects provided by 6 global collaborators. A de-identified subject ID, COVID-19 status, age in years and sex were almost always included in the sample metadata. Where HLA class I and class II types were available, the types were taken from metadata supplied by the sample provider, not from assay-based typing. Summary of the overall study and its limitations: The amount of clinical and demographic metadata varied by source and participant and was provided uncurated.

The collaborating institutions used their own protocols to collect whole blood in K2EDTA tubes. For TCRbeta analysis, collaborators shipped samples in one of three forms: frozen whole blood, isolated PBMCs, or DNA extracted from either of those sample types. This clone has a handful of counts. The antigen it binds to is not known. There are no base qualities to consult, and no much larger clone falls within one base. The immunoSEQ Assay, a bias-controlled multiplex PCR, was used to amplify TCRbeta CDR3 regions from genomic DNA. The study's processing was this. Nucleated cell counts per sample were estimated from amplification of reference gene primers within the assay. To quantify the absolute abundance of each unique TCRbeta CDR3 rearrangement, sequence reads were collapsed and filtered. For each sample, productive Simpson clonality was calculated by taking the square root of Simpson's diversity index across productive rearrangements. Entries here come from immuneACCESS through TCRdb and include only in-frame sequences with V and J called. Some clones fail to appear in such tables; in the studies checked, an unresolved V gene covers under half of the shortfall, and the cause of the remainder is unknown. V and J calls plus clone size are reproduced from that table; the DNA served to infer D and trimming. Here the sample has about 120,000 clones; under 90% occur a single time. The ten largest clones take up around 4.2% of the sample.

According to the germline V gene, CDR1 reads SGHRS and CDR2 reads YFSETQ. The germline ends are 17 bases apart after V is trimmed by 4 bases and J by 0 bases. The CDR3 numbers 16 residues from cysteine through phenylalanine. Only the CDR3 part of the read is kept: 48 bases, read in frame from the first base. The chain couples TRBV5-1 to TRBJ2-7; there is no confident call for the D gene. The specimen was peripheral blood. This clonotype was obtained from a man in his 60s with acute or convalescent COVID-19. CDR3 protein: CASSPSLAVSSYEQYF. The nucleotides read TGCGCCAGCAGCCCGTCGCTGGCGGTTTCCTCCTACGAGCAGTACTTC.